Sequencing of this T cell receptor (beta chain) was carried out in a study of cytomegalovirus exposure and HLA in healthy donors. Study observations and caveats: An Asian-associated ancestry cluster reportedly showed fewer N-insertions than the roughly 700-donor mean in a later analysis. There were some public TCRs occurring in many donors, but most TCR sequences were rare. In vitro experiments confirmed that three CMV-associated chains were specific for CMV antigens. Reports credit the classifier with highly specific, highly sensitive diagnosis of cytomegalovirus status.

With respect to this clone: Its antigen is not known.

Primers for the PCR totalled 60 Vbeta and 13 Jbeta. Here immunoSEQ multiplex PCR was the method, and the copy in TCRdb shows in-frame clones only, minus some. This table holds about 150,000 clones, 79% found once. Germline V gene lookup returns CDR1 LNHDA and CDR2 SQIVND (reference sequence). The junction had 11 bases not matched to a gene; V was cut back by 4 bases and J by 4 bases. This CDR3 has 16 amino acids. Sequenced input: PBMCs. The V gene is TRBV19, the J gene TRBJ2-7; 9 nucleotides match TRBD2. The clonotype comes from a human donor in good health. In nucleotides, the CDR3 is TGTGCCAGTAGTACCCCAAGTAGCGGGAGTCTTTACGAGCAGTACTTC. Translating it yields CASSTPSSGSLYEQYF.